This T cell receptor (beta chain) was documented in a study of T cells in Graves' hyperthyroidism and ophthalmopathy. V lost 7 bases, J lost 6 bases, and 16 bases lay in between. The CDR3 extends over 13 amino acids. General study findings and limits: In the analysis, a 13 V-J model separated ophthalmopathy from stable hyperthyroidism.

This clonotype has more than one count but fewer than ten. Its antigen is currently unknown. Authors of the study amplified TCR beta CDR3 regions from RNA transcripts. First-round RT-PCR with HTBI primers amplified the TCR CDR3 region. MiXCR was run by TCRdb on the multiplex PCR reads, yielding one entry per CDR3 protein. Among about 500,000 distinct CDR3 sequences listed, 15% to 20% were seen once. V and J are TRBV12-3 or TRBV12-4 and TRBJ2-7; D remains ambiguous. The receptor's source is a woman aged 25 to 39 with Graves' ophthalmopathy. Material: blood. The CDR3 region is CASTLTDFREQYF. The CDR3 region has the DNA TGTGCCAGCACCCTCACAGATTTCCGCGAGCAGTACTTC.